These 12 T cell receptor beta chains came from one sample sequenced in a study of shared clonotypes between healthy human individuals (dated by TCRdb to the early 2020s). Libraries came from the immunoSEQ multiplex PCR assay. TCRdb's version of the immuneACCESS table is confined to in-frame rearrangements and falls short of the full clone set. An unresolved V gene accounts for under half of the shortfall where checked; the remainder is of unknown origin. The sample table records 2 million to 2.5 million clones; approximately 90% of these occur just once. 0.3% to 0.4% of the sample belongs to the ten largest clones. The sample was naive CD4+ T cells from PBMCs. What this sample's cell subset or site label stands for: CD45RA+ positively selected. The source of these receptors is a man younger than 35 in good health. Some clones in this sample may be carry-over from other donors' samples.

The chain carries TRBV6-5 and TRBJ2-7; the D is unclear. Trimming took 2 bases from V and 0 from J, leaving 8 bases between them. CDR3 length equals 14 residues. Germline loops: CDR1 MNHEY, CDR2 SVGAGI. CDR3 region: CASSYPGSSYEQYF. DNA of the CDR3: TGTGCCAGCAGTTACCCTGGAAGCTCCTACGAGCAGTACTTC.

The chain carries TRBV15 and TRBJ1-1; possibly TRBD1 for D (6 bases). The CDR3 covers 17 residues. Germline loops: CDR1 LNHNV, CDR2 YYDKDF (reference sequence). The ends were cut back, 3 bases at V and 7 bases at J, with 24 bases in the middle. Written as DNA, the CDR3 is TGTGCCACCAGCAGTGACCGACCACAGGGAAGACTCAGTGAAGCTTTCTTT. Translating it yields CATSSDRPQGRLSEAFF.

As regards this clone: This specimen includes other DNA sequences encoding the same CDR3. The V call is TRBV19, the J call TRBJ1-1, with D unresolved. Trimming took 3 bases from V and 1 from J, leaving 6 bases between them. This CDR3 spans 13 amino acids. The germline gives CDR1 LNHDA, CDR2 SQIVND (reference sequence). CDR3 nucleotides: TGTGCCAGTAGTATTAACAGGAACACTGAAGCTTTCTTT. Translation: CASSINRNTEAFF.

In the case of this clone: Additional DNA sequences in this sample encode the identical CDR3. In DNA, the CDR3 is TGCGCCAGCAGCCCCAGGGGCCAAGAGACCCAGTACTTC. It is translated as CASSPRGQETQYF. This chain uses TRBV5-1 with TRBJ2-5; tentative D call: TRBD1 (6 bases). The germline V gene has CDR1 SGHRS and CDR2 YFSETQ. Trimming left V 4 bases short and J 1 base short, with 8 bases between. The CDR3 length is 13 residues.

This clone was seen only once. The chain employs TRBV5-6 and TRBJ2-5; D is unresolved. The V end was cut by 1 base, the J end by 3 bases, with 16 bases between. The CDR3 has 16 residues. In germline, CDR1 is SGHDT, CDR2 YYEEEE. CDR3 amino acids: CASSLKRVLAEETQYF. CDR3 DNA: TGTGCCAGCAGCTTGAAAAGGGTCCTCGCCGAAGAGACCCAGTACTTC. The whole variable domain, filled in from reference TRBV5-6 and TRBJ2-5, reads DAGVTQSPTHLIKTRGQQVTLRCSPKSGHDTVSWYQQALGQGPQFIFQYYEEEERQRGNFPDRFSGHQFPNYSSELNVNALLLGDSALYLCASSLKRVLAEETQYFGPGTRLLVL.

The V and J genes are TRBV7-9 and TRBJ2-5; no definite D call. Germline V lookup: CDR1 SEHNR, CDR2 FQNEAQ (reference sequence). CDR3 size: 14 residues. Trimming shortened V by 6 bases and J by 4 bases, and 15 bases separated the two germline ends. The CDR3 protein is CASSPSLFGETQYF. DNA for the CDR3: TGTGCCAGCAGTCCCTCTTTATTTGGAGAGACCCAGTACTTC.

This clone was counted a few times. The sample contains more than one DNA sequence encoding this CDR3. This chain uses TRBV29-1 with TRBJ2-7, with 9 nucleotides matching TRBD1. The trim removed 7 bases at V and 3 bases at J, leaving 4 bases unmatched. CDR1 is SQVTM, CDR2 ANQGSEA, per germline. The CDR3 runs to 12 residues. In nucleotides, the CDR3 is TGCAGCGGTGGGACAGGGAACTACGAGCAGTACTTC. Protein sequence: CSGGTGNYEQYF.

The chain couples TRBV10-3 to TRBJ2-3; TRBD2 agrees at 7 bases. This CDR3 is built from 15 residues. Germline trimming cut 10 bases from V and 0 bases from J; bases unmatched to any gene: 10. Germline assignment: CDR1 ENHRY and CDR2 SYGVKD. CDR3 sequence (DNA): TGTGCCACCAGCGGGATGGGCCCTAGCACAGATACGCAGTATTTT. Its protein product is CATSGMGPSTDTQYF.

This rearrangement joins TRBV5-1 to TRBJ2-2; TRBD1 aligns across 11 bases. The CDR3 is 16 residues long. The V gene end was trimmed by 7 bases and the J gene end by 3 bases; junction bases not matched to a gene: 8. CDR1 and CDR2 (germline): SGHRS, YFSETQ. CDR3 nucleotides: TGCGCCAGCGCCCGAGGGGGACAGGGGGACACCGGGGAGCTGTTTTTT. Its translation: CASARGGQGDTGELFF.

The CDR3 DNA reads as TGTGCCAGCAGTGAAGACCGACCGCTTGGTGAAAAACTGTTTTTT. As protein: CASSEDRPLGEKLFF. The chain is built from TRBV25-1 and TRBJ1-4; D is uncertain. The CDR3 runs to 15 residues. V was clipped by 2 bases and J by 7 bases, with 14 bases between them. The germline V gene encodes CDR1 MGHDK and CDR2 SYGVNS.

The V and J genes are TRBV10-3 and TRBJ2-5; TRBD2 agrees at 12 bases. Germline CDR1 and CDR2: ENHRY and SYGVKD. This CDR3 region has 15 residues. V lost 2 bases and J lost 4; bases outside the gene matches: 2. CDR3 nucleotides: TGTGCCATCAGTGAGCCGGGACTAGCGGGAGAGACCCAGTACTTC. It specifies CAISEPGLAGETQYF.

This chain links TRBV29-1 with TRBJ1-5; weak D call: TRBD1 (5 bases). V was trimmed by 0 bases and J by 10 bases, leaving 16 bases between them. The CDR3 covers 14 residues. Germline CDR1 SQVTM, CDR2 ANQGSEA. CDR3 bases: TGCAGCGTTGAAGATACTGGCGGGGGGGGACCCCAGCATTTT. Translated: CSVEDTGGGGPQHF.